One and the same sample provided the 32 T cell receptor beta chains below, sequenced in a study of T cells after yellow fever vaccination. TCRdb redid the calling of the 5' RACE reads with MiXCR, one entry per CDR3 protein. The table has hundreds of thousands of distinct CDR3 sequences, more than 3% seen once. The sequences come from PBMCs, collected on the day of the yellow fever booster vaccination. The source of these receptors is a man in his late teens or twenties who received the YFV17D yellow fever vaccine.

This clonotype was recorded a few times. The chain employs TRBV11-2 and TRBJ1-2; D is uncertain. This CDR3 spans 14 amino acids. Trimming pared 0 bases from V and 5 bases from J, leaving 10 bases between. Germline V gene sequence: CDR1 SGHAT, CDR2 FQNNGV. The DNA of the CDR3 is TGTGCCAGCAGCTTAGATCCCCCAGATTATGGCTACACCTTC. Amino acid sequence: CASSLDPPDYGYTF.

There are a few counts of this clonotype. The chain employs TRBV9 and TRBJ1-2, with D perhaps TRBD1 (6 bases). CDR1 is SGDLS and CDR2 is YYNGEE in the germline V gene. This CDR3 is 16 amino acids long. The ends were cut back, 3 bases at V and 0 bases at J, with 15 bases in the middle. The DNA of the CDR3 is TGTGCCAGCAGCGGACTTAACAGGGCAGCTAACTATGGCTACACCTTC. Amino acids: CASSGLNRAANYGYTF.

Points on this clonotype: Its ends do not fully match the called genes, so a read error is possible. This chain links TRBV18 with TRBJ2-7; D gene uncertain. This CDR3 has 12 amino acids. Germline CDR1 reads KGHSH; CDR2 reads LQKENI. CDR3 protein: CASSPGRHERYF. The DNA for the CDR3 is TGTGCCAGCTCACCAGGGCGCCACGAGCGGTACTTC.

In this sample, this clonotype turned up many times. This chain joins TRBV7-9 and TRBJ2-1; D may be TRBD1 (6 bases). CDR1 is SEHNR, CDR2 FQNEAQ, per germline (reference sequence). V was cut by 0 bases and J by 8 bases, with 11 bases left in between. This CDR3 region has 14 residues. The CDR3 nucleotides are TGTGCCAGCAGCTTAGCTCAGGGGTCGGATGAGCAGTTCTTC. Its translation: CASSLAQGSDEQFF.

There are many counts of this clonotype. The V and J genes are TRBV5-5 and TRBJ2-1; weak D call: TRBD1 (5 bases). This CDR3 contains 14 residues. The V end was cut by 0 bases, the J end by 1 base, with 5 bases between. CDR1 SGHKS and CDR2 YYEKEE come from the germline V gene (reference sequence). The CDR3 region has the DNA TGTGCCAGCAGCTTGGAGGGGTCCTACAATGAGCAGTTCTTC. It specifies CASSLEGSYNEQFF.

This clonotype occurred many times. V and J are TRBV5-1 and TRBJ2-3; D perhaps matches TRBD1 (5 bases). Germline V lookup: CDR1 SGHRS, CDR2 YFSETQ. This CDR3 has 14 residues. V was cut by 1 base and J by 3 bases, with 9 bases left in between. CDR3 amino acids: CASSLNPGTDTQYF. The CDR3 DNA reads TGCGCCAGCAGCTTGAATCCAGGGACAGATACGCAGTATTTT.

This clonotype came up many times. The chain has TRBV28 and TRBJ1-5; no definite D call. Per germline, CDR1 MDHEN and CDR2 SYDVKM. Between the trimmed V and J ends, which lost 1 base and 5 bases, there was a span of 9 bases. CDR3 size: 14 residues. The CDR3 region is CASSLSGLDQPQHF. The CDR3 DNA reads TGTGCCAGCAGTTTATCGGGGTTGGATCAGCCCCAGCATTTT.

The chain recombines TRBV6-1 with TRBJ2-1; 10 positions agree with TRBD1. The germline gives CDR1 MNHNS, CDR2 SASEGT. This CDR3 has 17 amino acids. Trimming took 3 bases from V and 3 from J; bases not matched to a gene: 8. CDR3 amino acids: CASSEGAWTGGYNEQFF. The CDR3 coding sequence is TGTGCCAGCAGTGAGGGTGCCTGGACAGGGGGCTACAATGAGCAGTTCTTC.

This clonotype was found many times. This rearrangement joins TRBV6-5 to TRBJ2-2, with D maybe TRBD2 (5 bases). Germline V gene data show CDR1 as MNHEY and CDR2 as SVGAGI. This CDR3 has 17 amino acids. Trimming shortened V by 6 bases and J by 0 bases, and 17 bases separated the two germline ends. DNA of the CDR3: TGTGCCAGCAGCGTCGAGGGCAGCCCTGCGAACACCGGGGAGCTGTTTTTT. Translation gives CASSVEGSPANTGELFF.

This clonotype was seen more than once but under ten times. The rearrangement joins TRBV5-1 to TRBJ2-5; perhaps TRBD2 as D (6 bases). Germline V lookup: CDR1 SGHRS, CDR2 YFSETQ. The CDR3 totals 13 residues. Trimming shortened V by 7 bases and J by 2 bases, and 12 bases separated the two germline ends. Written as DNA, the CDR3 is TGCGCCAGCGACCCGGGGACTCAAGAGACCCAGTACTTC. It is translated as CASDPGTQETQYF.

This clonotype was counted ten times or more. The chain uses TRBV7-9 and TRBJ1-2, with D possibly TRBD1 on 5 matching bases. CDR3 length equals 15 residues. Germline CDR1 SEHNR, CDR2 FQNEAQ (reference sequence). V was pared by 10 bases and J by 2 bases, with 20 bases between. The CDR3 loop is CAIQGTGSLNYGYTF. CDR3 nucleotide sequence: TGTGCCATCCAGGGTACAGGTTCCTTAAACTATGGCTACACCTTC. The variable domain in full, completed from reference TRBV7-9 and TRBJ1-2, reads DTGVSQNPRHKITKRGQNVTFRCDPISEHNRLYWYRQTLGQGPEFLTYFQNEAQLEKSRLLSDRFSAERPKGSFSTLEIQRTEQGDSAMYLCAIQGTGSLNYGYTFGSGTRLTVV.

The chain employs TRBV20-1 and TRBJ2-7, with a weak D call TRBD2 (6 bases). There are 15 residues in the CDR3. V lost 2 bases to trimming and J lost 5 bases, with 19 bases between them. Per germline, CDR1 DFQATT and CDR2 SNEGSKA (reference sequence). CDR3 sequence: CSARSLGGLEDEQYF. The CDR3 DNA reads TGCAGTGCTAGATCTTTGGGGGGTCTTGAGGACGAGCAGTACTTC.

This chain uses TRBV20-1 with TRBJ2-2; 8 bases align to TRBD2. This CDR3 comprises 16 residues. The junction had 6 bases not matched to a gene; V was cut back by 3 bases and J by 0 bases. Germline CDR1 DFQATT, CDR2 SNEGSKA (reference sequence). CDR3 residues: CSARKPGLANTGELFF. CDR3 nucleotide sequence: TGCAGTGCTAGGAAACCGGGACTAGCGAACACCGGGGAGCTGTTTTTT.

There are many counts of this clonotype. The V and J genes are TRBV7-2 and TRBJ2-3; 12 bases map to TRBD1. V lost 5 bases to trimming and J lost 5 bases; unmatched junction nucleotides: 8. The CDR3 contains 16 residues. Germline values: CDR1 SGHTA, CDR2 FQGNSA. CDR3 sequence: CASSATGQGALDTQYF. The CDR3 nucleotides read TGTGCCAGCAGCGCCACGGGACAGGGGGCCTTAGATACGCAGTATTTT.

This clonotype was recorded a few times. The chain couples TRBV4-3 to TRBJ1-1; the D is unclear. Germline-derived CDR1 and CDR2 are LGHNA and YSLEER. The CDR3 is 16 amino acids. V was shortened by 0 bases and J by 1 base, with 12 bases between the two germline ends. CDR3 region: CASSQDVHFQNTEAFF. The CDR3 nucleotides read TGCGCCAGCAGCCAAGATGTACATTTCCAGAACACTGAAGCTTTCTTT.

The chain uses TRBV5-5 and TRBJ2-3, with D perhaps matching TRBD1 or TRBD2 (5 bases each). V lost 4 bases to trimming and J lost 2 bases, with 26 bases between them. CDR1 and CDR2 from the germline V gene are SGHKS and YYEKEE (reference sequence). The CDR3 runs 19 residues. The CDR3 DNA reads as TGTGCCAGCAGCCAGCTTGTCGACCCCGAACGGGACCTCACAGATACGCAGTATTTT. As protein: CASSQLVDPERDLTDTQYF.

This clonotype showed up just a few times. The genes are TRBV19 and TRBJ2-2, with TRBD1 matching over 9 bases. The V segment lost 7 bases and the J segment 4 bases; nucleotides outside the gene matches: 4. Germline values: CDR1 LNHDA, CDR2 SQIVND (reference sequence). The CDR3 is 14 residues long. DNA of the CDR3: TGTGCCAGTACCGGGACAGGGATCACCGGGGAGCTGTTTTTT. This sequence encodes CASTGTGITGELFF. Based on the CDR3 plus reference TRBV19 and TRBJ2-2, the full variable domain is DGGITQSPKYLFRKEGQNVTLSCEQNLNHDAMYWYRQDPGQGLRLIYYSQIVNDFQKGDIAEGYSVSREKKESFPLTVTSAQKNPTAFYLCASTGTGITGELFFGEGSRLTVL.

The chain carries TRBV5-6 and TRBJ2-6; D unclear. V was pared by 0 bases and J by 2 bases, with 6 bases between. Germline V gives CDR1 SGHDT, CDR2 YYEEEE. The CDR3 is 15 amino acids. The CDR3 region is CASSLAQPGANVLTF. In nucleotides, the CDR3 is TGTGCCAGCAGCTTGGCACAGCCTGGGGCCAACGTCCTGACTTTC.

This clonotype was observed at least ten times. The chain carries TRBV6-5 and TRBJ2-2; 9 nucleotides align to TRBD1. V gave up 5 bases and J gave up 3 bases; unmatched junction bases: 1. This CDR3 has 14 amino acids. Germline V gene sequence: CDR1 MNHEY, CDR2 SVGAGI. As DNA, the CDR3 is TGTGCCAGCAGTGGGACAGGGTACACCGGGGAGCTGTTTTTT. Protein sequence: CASSGTGYTGELFF.

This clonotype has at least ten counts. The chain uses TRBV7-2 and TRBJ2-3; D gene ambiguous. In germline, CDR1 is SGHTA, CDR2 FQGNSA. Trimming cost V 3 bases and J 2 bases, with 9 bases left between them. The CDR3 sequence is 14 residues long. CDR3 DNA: TGTGCCAGCAGCTTGGGGATTGCCACAGATACGCAGTATTTT. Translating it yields CASSLGIATDTQYF.

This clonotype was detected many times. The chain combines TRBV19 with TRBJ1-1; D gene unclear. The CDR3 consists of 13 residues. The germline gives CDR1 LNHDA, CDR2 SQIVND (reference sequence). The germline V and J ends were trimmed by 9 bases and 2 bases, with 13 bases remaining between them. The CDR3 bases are TGTGCCAGCGCGAGTGCTTTTAACACTGAAGCTTTCTTT. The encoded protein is CASASAFNTEAFF.

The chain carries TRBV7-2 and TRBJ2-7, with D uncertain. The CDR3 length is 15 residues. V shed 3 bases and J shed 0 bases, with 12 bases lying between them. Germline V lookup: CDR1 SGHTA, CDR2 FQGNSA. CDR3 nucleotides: TGTGCCAGCAGCTTCGGCATATCGAGCTCCTACGAGCAGTACTTC. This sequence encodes CASSFGISSSYEQYF.

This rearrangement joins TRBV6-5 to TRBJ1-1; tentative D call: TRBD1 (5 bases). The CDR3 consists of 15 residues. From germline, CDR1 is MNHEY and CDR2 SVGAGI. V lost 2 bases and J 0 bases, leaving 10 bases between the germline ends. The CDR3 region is CASSYGRGLNTEAFF. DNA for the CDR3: TGTGCCAGCAGTTACGGTAGGGGCTTGAACACTGAAGCTTTCTTT.

In DNA, the CDR3 is TGCGCCAGCAGCCAGGAACACGTCACCGGGGAGCTGTTTTTT. Its translation: CASSQEHVTGELFF. This chain uses TRBV4-1 with TRBJ2-2; D remains ambiguous. The length of the CDR3 is 14 residues. Germline V gene lookup returns CDR1 MGHRA and CDR2 YSYEKL. Trimming cost V 3 bases and J 4 bases, with 9 bases left between them.

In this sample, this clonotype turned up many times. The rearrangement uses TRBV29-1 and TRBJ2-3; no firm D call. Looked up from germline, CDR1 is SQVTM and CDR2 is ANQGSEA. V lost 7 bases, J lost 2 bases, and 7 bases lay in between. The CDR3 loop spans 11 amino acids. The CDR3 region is CSASDTDTQYF. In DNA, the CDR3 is TGCAGCGCCTCGGACACAGATACGCAGTATTTT.

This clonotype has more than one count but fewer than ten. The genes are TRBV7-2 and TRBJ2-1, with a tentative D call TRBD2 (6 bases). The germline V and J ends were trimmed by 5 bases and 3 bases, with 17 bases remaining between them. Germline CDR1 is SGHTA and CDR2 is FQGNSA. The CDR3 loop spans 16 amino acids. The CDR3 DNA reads TGTGCCAGCAGCCCCCCCACTAGCAGAGTCTACAATGAGCAGTTCTTC. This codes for CASSPPTSRVYNEQFF.

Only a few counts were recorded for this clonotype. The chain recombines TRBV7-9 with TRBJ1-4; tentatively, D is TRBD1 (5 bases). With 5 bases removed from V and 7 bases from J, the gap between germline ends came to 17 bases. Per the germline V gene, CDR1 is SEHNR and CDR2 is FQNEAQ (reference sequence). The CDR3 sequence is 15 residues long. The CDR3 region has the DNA TGTGCCAGCAGCCCCCCGGCGTGGAGGGGTGAAAAACTGTTTTTT. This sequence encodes CASSPPAWRGEKLFF.

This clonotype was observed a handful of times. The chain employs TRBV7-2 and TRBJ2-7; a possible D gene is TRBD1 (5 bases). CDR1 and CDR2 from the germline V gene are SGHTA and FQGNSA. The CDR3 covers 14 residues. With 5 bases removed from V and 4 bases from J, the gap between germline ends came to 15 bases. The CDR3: CASSPRQGWYEQYF. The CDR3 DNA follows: TGTGCCAGCAGCCCCCGGCAGGGATGGTACGAGCAGTACTTC. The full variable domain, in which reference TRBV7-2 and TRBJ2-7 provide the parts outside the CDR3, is GAGVSQSPSNKVTEKGKDVELRCDPISGHTALYWYRQSLGQGLEFLIYFQGNSAPDKSGLPSDRFSAERTGGSVSTLTIQRTQQEDSAVYLCASSPRQGWYEQYFGPGTRLTVT.

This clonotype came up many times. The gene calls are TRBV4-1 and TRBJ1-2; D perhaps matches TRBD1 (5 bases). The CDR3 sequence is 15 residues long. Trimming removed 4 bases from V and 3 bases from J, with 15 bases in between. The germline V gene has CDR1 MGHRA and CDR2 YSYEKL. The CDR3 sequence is CASSLNTGDYYGYTF. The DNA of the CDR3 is TGCGCCAGCAGCCTCAACACCGGGGACTACTATGGCTACACCTTC.

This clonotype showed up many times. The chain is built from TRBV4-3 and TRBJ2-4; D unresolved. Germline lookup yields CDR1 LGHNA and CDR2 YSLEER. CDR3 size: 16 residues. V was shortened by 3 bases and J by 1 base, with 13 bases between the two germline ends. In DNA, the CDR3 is TGCGCCAGCAGCCAGGCGACCACAAGCGCCAAAAACATTCAGTACTTC. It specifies CASSQATTSAKNIQYF.

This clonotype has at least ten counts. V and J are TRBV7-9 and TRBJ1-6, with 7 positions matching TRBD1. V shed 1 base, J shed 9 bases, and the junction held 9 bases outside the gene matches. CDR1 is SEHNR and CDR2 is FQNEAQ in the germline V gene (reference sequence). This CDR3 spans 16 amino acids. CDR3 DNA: TGTGCCAGCAGCTTAGGGTCTGGGACAGAGAGTTCACCCCTCCACTTT. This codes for CASSLGSGTESSPLHF.

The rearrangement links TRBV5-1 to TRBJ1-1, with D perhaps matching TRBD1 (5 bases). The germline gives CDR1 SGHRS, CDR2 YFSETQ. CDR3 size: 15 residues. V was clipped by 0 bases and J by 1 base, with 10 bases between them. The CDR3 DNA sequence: TGCGCCAGCAGCTTGGAGGGGAGGAGGAACACTGAAGCTTTCTTT. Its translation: CASSLEGRRNTEAFF.